The rows below give T cell receptor beta chains drawn from one sample of a study of patients and donors after allogeneic stem cell transplantation. TCRdb re-called the RT-PCR reads through MiXCR, storing one row per CDR3 protein. The sample holds 920,000 or so distinct CDR3 sequences, roughly 18% seen once. Sequencing used blood, either unsorted or a sorted T cell fraction (not recorded which). These receptors all stem from a human donor who was either an allogeneic HSCT recipient or a stem cell or donor lymphocyte infusion donor (not recorded which). It is not recorded whose cells these are; they may come from a transplant donor. Both conserved end residues are part of each CDR3. A D gene is named only where the DNA matches it firmly. Size is stated for part of the rows, as once, few or many counts, or as a class when the clone is expanded.

V gene	J gene	clone size	D gene	CDR3 DNA	CDR3 protein
TRBV5-1	TRBJ2-5	.	.	TGCGCCAGCAGCTACCAGGGGAAAGTGGGGGAGACCCAGTACTTC	CASSYQGKVGETQYF
TRBV7-9	TRBJ1-1	.	.	TGTGCCAGCACCCCCCGGGGGAACACTGAAGCTTTCTTT	CASTPRGNTEAFF
TRBV25-1	TRBJ2-3	many	TRBD2	TGTGCCAGCAGCACCCCGGGACTAGGGGGAGAAGACACGCAGTATTTT	CASSTPGLGGEDTQYF
TRBV5-1	TRBJ1-1	few	.	TGCGCCAGCAGCTTGGGGAGACAGACCGGCACTGAAGCTTTCTTT	CASSLGRQTGTEAFF
TRBV5-1	TRBJ1-1	many	.	TGTGCCAGCAGTGTGGGGACTGAAGCTTTCTTT	CASSVGTEAFF
TRBV21-1	TRBJ1-5	few	.	TGTGCCAGCAGCAAAATGAGGGGGAGTCAGCCCCAGCATTTT	CASSKMRGSQPQHF
TRBV7-9	TRBJ2-7	.	TRBD1	TGTGCCAGCAGCTTAGTGACAGGGGTCTGGGAGCAGTACTTC	CASSLVTGVWEQYF
TRBV28	TRBJ1-1	few	.	TGTGCCAGTCAGGAGAACACTGAAGCTTTCTTT	CASQENTEAFF
TRBV2	TRBJ2-1	.	.	TGTGCCAGCAGAAGAGAAGCGGTGCCCTACAATGAGCAGTTCTTC	CASRREAVPYNEQFF
TRBV4-3	TRBJ1-1	.	.	TGCGCCAGCAGCCATGGCCCCCGGGACACTGAAGCTTTCTTT	CASSHGPRDTEAFF
TRBV7-3	TRBJ2-3	.	.	TGTGCCAGCAACCGACCTCGAAGATGGACAGATACGCAGTATTTT	CASNRPRRWTDTQYF
TRBV7-9	TRBJ2-2	few	.	TGTGCCAGCAGCTCCCGTCGGACAGACACCGGGGAGCTGTTTTTT	CASSSRRTDTGELFF
TRBV12-3/TRBV12-4	TRBJ1-1	few	.	TGTGCCAGCAGTTCGCGAGGTGCCACTGAAGCTTTCTTT	CASSSRGATEAFF
TRBV20-1	TRBJ2-3	few	TRBD1	TGCAGTGCTAGAGTCCGGAACTCGGGACAGGGGGTAATTACGCAGTATTTT	CSARVRNSGQGVITQYF
TRBV12-3/TRBV12-4	TRBJ1-5	many	.	TGTGCCAGCAGGGGGAATAGCAATCAGCCCCAGCATTTT	CASRGNSNQPQHF
TRBV5-1	TRBJ2-3	many	.	TGCGCCAGCAGCTTCGGCAGGGAGGCAGATACGCAGTATTTT	CASSFGREADTQYF
TRBV5-1	TRBJ1-1	.	.	TGCGCCAGCAGCCAGACGACAGTCACCTTGAACACTGAAGCTTTCTTT	CASSQTTVTLNTEAFF
TRBV24-1	TRBJ2-2	many	.	TGTGCCACCCAAAGGCCGAACACCGGGGAGCTGTTTTTT	CATQRPNTGELFF
TRBV6-1	TRBJ2-3	.	TRBD2	TGTGCCAGCACCTCACCTAGCGGGAGGCCCACAGATACGCAGTATTTT	CASTSPSGRPTDTQYF
TRBV12-3/TRBV12-4	TRBJ1-5	few	.	TGTGCCAGCAGTTCCAACTATCAGCCCCAGCATTTT	CASSSNYQPQHF
TRBV5-1	TRBJ2-5	few	TRBD1	TGCGCCAGCAGCGAACAGGGGGCTTCAGAGACCCAGTACTTC	CASSEQGASETQYF
TRBV9	TRBJ2-7	few	.	TGTGCCAGCAGCGTAGGGAGCGGCTTCTCCTACGAGCAGTACTTC	CASSVGSGFSYEQYF
TRBV5-4	TRBJ2-3	.	TRBD2	TGTGCCAGCAAAGTCCAGCGGGGGGGCGCAGATACGCAGTATTTT	CASKVQRGGADTQYF
TRBV3-1	TRBJ2-1	.	TRBD2	TGTGCCAGCAGCCAGAGGTCTAGCGGGAGAGTGGATGAGCAGTTCTTC	CASSQRSSGRVDEQFF
TRBV20-1	TRBJ1-2	.	.	TGCAGTGCTAGGTCCAAGGGACCTCCTAACTATGGCTACACCTTC	CSARSKGPPNYGYTF
TRBV29-1	TRBJ2-5	many	.	TGCAGCGTTGAAGGGGTTGAGACCCAGTACTTC	CSVEGVETQYF
TRBV20-1	TRBJ2-3	few	TRBD2	TGCAGTCTAAAGCGCGGGAGCCGAGGCACAGATACGCAGTATTTT	CSLKRGSRGTDTQYF
TRBV27	TRBJ1-5	.	TRBD1	TGTGCCAGCAGTTTTCTTCCCGGGACAGGGGATCAGCCCCAGCATTTT	CASSFLPGTGDQPQHF
TRBV11-2	TRBJ1-4	.	TRBD1	TGTGCCAGCAGCTTACAGCGGGACAGGAGGGGGGGTGAAAAACTGTTTTTT	CASSLQRDRRGGEKLFF
TRBV6-1	TRBJ2-1	.	.	TGTGCCAGCAGCGCATTAGAGGCCTACAATGAGCAGTTCTTC	CASSALEAYNEQFF
TRBV28	TRBJ1-1	.	.	TGTGCCAGCAGTTTACTCGGACAGAAAGCTTTCTTT	CASSLLGQKAFF